One sample yielded the 21 T cell receptor beta chains listed below, sequenced in a study of blood T cell repertoires in COVID-19. Here immunoSEQ multiplex PCR was the method, and the copy in TCRdb shows in-frame clones only, minus some. The sample shows under 450,000 clones, 81% of them seen only once. Sequenced: peripheral blood. These receptors were obtained from a human donor with acute or convalescent COVID-19. The donor label of this sample is uncertain.

The CDR3 coding sequence is TGTGCCTGGAGTGTTAGTAGCGGGGGGATAGCCAAAAACATTCAGTACTTC. Encoded protein: CAWSVSSGGIAKNIQYF. V usage is TRBV30 and J usage is TRBJ2-4, with TRBD2 matching 10 bases. Trimming at V came to 0 bases and at J to 0 bases, leaving 5 bases not matched to a gene. The CDR3 runs 17 residues. Per germline, CDR1 GTSNPN and CDR2 SVGIG (reference sequence). Looking up the rest from reference TRBV30 and TRBJ2-4 gives the full variable domain: SQTIHQWPATLVQPVGSPLSLECTVEGTSNPNLYWYRQAAGRGLQLLFYSVGIGQISSEVPQNLSASRPQDRQFILSSKKLLLSDSGFYLCAWSVSSGGIAKNIQYFGAGTRLSVL.

This chain links TRBV6-2 or TRBV6-3 with TRBJ2-1; 9 bases agree with TRBD2. Germline V CDR1 and CDR2: MNHEY, SVGEGT. The V and J ends lost 2 bases and 1 base, in that order; junction bases with no gene match: 9. The CDR3 extends over 18 amino acids. CDR3 sequence reads: CASSYNGRGRGSYNEQFF. CDR3 in DNA: TGTGCCAGCAGTTACAACGGTCGCGGGAGGGGATCCTACAATGAGCAGTTCTTC.

CDR3 protein: CASSSMSPRGVTQAFF. CDR3 coding DNA: TGTGCCAGCAGCTCTATGTCTCCCAGGGGGGTGACTCAAGCTTTCTTT. The chain employs TRBV7-8 and TRBJ1-1, with 7 bases fitting TRBD1. Germline trimming cut 4 bases from V and 9 bases from J; bases unmatched to any gene: 17. The CDR3 runs to 16 residues. CDR1 is SGHVS, CDR2 FQNEAQ, per germline.

For the CDR3, the DNA is TGTGCCAGCAGTGAAGGACTACAGATGCCCTACACCTTC. Translating it yields CASSEGLQMPYTF. The V call is TRBV6-1, the J call TRBJ1-2; no firm D call. The CDR3 loop spans 13 amino acids. V was shortened by 1 base and J by 10 bases, with 13 bases between the two germline ends. Germline CDR1 reads MNHNS; CDR2 reads SASEGT.

This clone was seen a single time. The chain recombines TRBV5-1 with TRBJ1-4; D gene uncertain. Germline V gives CDR1 SGHRS, CDR2 YFSETQ. There are 13 residues in the CDR3. The germline V and J ends were trimmed by 1 base and 8 bases, with 9 bases remaining between them. CDR3 amino acids: CASSLTEKEKLFF. Written as DNA, the CDR3 is TGCGCCAGCAGCTTGACAGAAAAGGAAAAACTGTTTTTT. The full variable domain, with the rest looked up from reference TRBV5-1 and TRBJ1-4, is KAGVTQTPRYLIKTRGQQVTLSCSPISGHRSVSWYQQTPGQGLQFLFEYFSETQRNKGNFPGRFSGRQFSNSRSEMNVSTLELGDSALYLCASSLTEKEKLFFGSGTQLSVL.

This clone came up a few times. The J gene is TRBJ1-1, the V gene TRBV6-5, with unresolved D. Trimming cost V 5 bases and J 5 bases, with 12 bases left between them. Germline V gene lookup returns CDR1 MNHEY and CDR2 SVGAGI. This CDR3 is built from 13 residues. For the CDR3, the DNA is TGTGCCAGCAGTCGCACCCGCGGGACTGAAGCTTTCTTT. As protein: CASSRTRGTEAFF.

The chain has TRBV19 and TRBJ1-2; D uncertain. The CDR3 has 15 amino acids. Looked up from germline, CDR1 is LNHDA and CDR2 is SQIVND (reference sequence). V was cut by 5 bases and J by 3 bases, with 16 bases left in between. CDR3 in amino acids: CASSAVGEGHYGYTF. In DNA form, the CDR3 reads TGTGCCAGTAGTGCAGTCGGGGAGGGCCACTATGGCTACACCTTC.

J is TRBJ1-4 and V is TRBV7-9; 10 bases map to TRBD1. Germline lookup yields CDR1 SEHNR and CDR2 FQNEAQ (reference sequence). The junction had 7 bases not matched to a gene; V was cut back by 5 bases and J by 10 bases. The CDR3 consists of 14 residues. The CDR3 is CASSNTGTGAKLFF. CDR3 coding DNA: TGTGCCAGCAGCAATACCGGGACAGGGGCAAAACTGTTTTTT.

The chain links TRBV7-2 to TRBJ1-5; a possible D gene is TRBD1 (5 bases). The germline V gene has CDR1 SGHTA and CDR2 FQGNSA. There are 16 residues in the CDR3. V was trimmed by 5 bases and J by 4 bases, leaving 18 bases between them. The CDR3 loop reads CASSPRVSPENQPQHF. CDR3 nucleotides: TGTGCCAGCAGCCCCAGGGTCTCCCCCGAAAATCAGCCCCAGCATTTT.

The J gene is TRBJ1-5, the V gene TRBV6-5, with TRBD1 identical over 11 bases. This CDR3 region has 15 residues. Germline values: CDR1 MNHEY, CDR2 SVGAGI. V lost 5 bases and J lost 4; bases outside the gene matches: 4. CDR3 loop: CASSMDRGPNQPQHF. CDR3 nucleotide sequence: TGTGCCAGCAGTATGGACAGGGGGCCGAATCAGCCCCAGCATTTT.

Written as DNA, the CDR3 is TGTGCCAGTAGTATAGCCCGGGGGGCAAAAGCTTTCTTT. It yields the protein CASSIARGAKAFF. The chain combines TRBV19 with TRBJ1-1; D is perhaps TRBD1 (6 bases). CDR3 size: 13 residues. CDR1 and CDR2 (germline): LNHDA, SQIVND (reference sequence). The V and J ends lost 1 base and 9 bases respectively, with 12 bases between them.

The chain employs TRBV15 and TRBJ1-3, with no clear D. Per germline, CDR1 LNHNV and CDR2 YYDKDF (reference sequence). The germline V and J ends were trimmed by 10 bases and 0 bases, with 4 bases remaining between them. CDR3 length: 11 residues. The CDR3 DNA is TGTGCCATCAACTCTGGAAACACCATATATTTT. It yields the protein CAINSGNTIYF. The full variable domain, rest sourced from reference TRBV15 and TRBJ1-3, is DAMVIQNPRYQVTQFGKPVTLSCSQTLNHNVMYWYQQKSSQAPKLLFHYYDKDFNNEADTPDNFQSRRPNTSFCFLDIRSPGLGDTAMYLCAINSGNTIYFGEGSWLTVV.

The rearrangement joins TRBV18 to TRBJ1-6, with a weak D call TRBD1 (5 bases). Trimming left V 6 bases short and J 9 bases short, with 18 bases between. Germline V gene lookup returns CDR1 KGHSH and CDR2 LQKENI. The CDR3 spans 15 residues. CDR3 bases: TGTGCCAGCTCCCCTTCCGGGGGTCTTGGTTCACCCCTCCACTTT. The encoded protein is CASSPSGGLGSPLHF.

The gene calls are TRBV3-1 (or the pseudogene TRBV3-2) and TRBJ1-3, with 8 bases aligning to TRBD1. The CDR3 runs 16 residues. Germline V gives CDR1 LGHDT, CDR2 YNNKEL (reference sequence). The V segment lost 7 bases and the J segment 0 bases; nucleotides outside the gene matches: 8. The CDR3 here is CASTGGSFSSGNTIYF. Written as DNA, the CDR3 is TGTGCCAGCACAGGGGGCAGCTTCTCCTCTGGAAACACCATATATTTT.

The rearrangement joins TRBV18 to TRBJ2-6; TRBD1 might be the D (5 bases). CDR1 KGHSH and CDR2 LQKENI come from the germline V gene. V shed 4 bases and J shed 0 bases, with 25 bases lying between them. CDR3 length equals 21 residues. CDR3 DNA sequence: TGTGCCAGCTCACATTCACCGGTCGACAGACCCTCTCACTCTGGGGCCAACGTCCTGACTTTC. Protein: CASSHSPVDRPSHSGANVLTF.

The chain combines TRBV18 with TRBJ1-2; a possible D gene is TRBD1 (6 bases). The germline V gene has CDR1 KGHSH and CDR2 LQKENI. The V and J ends lost 1 base and 0 bases respectively, with 21 bases between them. This CDR3 comprises 19 residues. This CDR3 reads CASSPLNPSTTGTNYGYTF. The DNA for the CDR3 is TGTGCCAGCTCACCACTAAATCCCTCCACGACAGGAACTAACTATGGCTACACCTTC.

The rearrangement uses TRBV19 and TRBJ1-2, with 8 bases matching TRBD1. The V gene end was trimmed by 8 bases and the J gene end by 4 bases; junction bases not matched to a gene: 6. CDR3 length equals 13 residues. Per the germline V gene, CDR1 is LNHDA and CDR2 is SQIVND (reference sequence). As DNA, the CDR3 is TGTGCCAGTCCGGACAGGGCCCTCTATGGCTACACCTTC. The encoded protein is CASPDRALYGYTF.

This chain links TRBV21-1 with TRBJ1-3; the D call of TRBD1 is as the table states it, not checked on the DNA. TRBV21-1 is reported as a pseudogene. There are 16 residues in the CDR3. The CDR3 region is CASSITGKTTGNTIYF. In nucleotides, the CDR3 is TGTGCCAGCAGCATTACAGGGAAAACAACTGGAAACACCATATATTTT.

The V gene is TRBV2, the J gene TRBJ1-5; D is perhaps TRBD1 (5 bases). This CDR3 has 13 residues. Trimming shortened V by 2 bases and J by 11 bases, and 13 bases separated the two germline ends. Germline loops: CDR1 SNHLY, CDR2 FYNNEI. The CDR3, as DNA: TGTGCCAGCAGTGAAAATGGGGTAGGGGCCCAGCATTTT. This gives the protein CASSENGVGAQHF.

This rearrangement joins TRBV5-5 to TRBJ2-1, with 12 bases that match TRBD2. The CDR3 has 15 amino acids. Germline V lookup: CDR1 SGHKS, CDR2 YYEKEE (reference sequence). Losses at the gene ends were 3 bases for V and 7 bases for J; bases not matched to a gene: 5. CDR3 DNA: TGTGCCAGCAGCTCTAGCGGGGGGGCTTCAAATGAGCAGTTCTTC. Its translation: CASSSSGGASNEQFF.

This clone showed up just once. The rearrangement uses TRBV19 and TRBJ1-5, with 7 bases matching TRBD1. The V gene end was trimmed by 2 bases and the J gene end by 0 bases; junction bases not matched to a gene: 13. The germline CDR1 and CDR2 sequences are LNHDA and SQIVND (reference sequence). CDR3 length equals 19 residues. The CDR3 nucleotides are TGTGCCAGTAGTATACCAGCGACAGGGATCCTTTATAGCAATCAGCCCCAGCATTTT. As protein: CASSIPATGILYSNQPQHF.